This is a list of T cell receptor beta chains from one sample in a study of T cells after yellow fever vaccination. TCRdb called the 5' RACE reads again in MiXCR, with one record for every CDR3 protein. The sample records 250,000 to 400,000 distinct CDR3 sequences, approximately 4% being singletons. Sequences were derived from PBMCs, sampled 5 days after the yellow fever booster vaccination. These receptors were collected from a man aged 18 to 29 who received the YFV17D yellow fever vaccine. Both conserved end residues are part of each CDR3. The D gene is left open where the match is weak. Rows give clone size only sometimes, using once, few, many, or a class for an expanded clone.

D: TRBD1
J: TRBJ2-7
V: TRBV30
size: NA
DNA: TGTGCCTGGAGTGGACAGGGAGCAGCGTCCGAGCAGTACTTC
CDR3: CAWSGQGAASEQYF

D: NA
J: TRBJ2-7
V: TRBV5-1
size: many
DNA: TGCGCCAGCAGAACAACCGGGCCCTTCTACGAGCAGTACTTC
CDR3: CASRTTGPFYEQYF

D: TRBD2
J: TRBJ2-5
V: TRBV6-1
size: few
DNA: TGTGCCAGCAGACTAGCGGGTGGCGAGACCCAGTACTTC
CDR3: CASRLAGGETQYF

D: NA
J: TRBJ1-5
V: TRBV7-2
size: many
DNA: TGTGCCAGCAGCCCCGGGACGGTCAATCAGCCCCAGCATTTT
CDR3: CASSPGTVNQPQHF

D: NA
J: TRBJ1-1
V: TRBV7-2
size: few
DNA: TGTGCCAGCAGCTTATTTCGGGGTAGGGCAGAAGCTTTCTTT
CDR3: CASSLFRGRAEAFF

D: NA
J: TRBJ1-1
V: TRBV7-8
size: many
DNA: TGTGCCAGCAGCTTAGTTCCCAGGGGAGGCACTGAAGCTTTCTTT
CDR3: CASSLVPRGGTEAFF

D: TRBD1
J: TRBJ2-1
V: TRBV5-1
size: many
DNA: TGCGCCAGCAGCACGGACAGGGGCTTCTCTCATGAGCAGTTCTTC
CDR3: CASSTDRGFSHEQFF

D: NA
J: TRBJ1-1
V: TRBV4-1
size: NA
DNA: TGCGCCAGCAGGGCTCCTGGGGATGGGCTTTATGAAGCTTTCTTT
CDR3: CASRAPGDGLYEAFF

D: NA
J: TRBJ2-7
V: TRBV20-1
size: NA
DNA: TGCAGTGTGCGGCTAGCCCATAACGAGCAGTACTTC
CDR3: CSVRLAHNEQYF

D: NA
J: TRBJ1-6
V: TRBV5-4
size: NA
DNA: TGTGCCACCAATTTGGGGGGACACAGGGCGAATTCACCCCTCCACTTT
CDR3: CATNLGGHRANSPLHF

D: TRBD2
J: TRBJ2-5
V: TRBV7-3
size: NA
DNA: TGTGCCAGCAGCCCCCAACCTGCTAGCGGGGGGGTTATGACCCAGTACTTC
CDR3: CASSPQPASGGVMTQYF

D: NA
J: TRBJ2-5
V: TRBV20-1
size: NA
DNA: TGCAGTCCATTGAAAGAGACCCAGTACTTC
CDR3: CSPLKETQYF

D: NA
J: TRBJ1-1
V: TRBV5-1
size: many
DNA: TGCGCCAGCAGCGAACAGACAGGACAAACTGAAGCTTTCTTT
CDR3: CASSEQTGQTEAFF

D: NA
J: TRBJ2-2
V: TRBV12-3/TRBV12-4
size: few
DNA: TGTGCCAGCATTACCGGACAGGAGGGCCGGGAGCTGTTTTTT
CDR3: CASITGQEGRELFF

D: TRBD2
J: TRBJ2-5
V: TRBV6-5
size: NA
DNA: TGTGCCAGCAGCCATGGCGGCGGGGGTGAGGAGACCCAGTACTTC
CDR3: CASSHGGGGEETQYF

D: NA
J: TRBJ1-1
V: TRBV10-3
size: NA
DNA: TGTGCCATCAGTGAGTTTTTAGGGTTCGGGAAGGGGAACACTGAAGCTTTCTTT
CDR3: CAISEFLGFGKGNTEAFF

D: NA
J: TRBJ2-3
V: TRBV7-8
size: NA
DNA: TGTGCCAGCAGCTTAGGAGTGGATGATACGCAGTATTTT
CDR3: CASSLGVDDTQYF

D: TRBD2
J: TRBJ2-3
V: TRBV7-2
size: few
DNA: TGTGCCAGCAGCACAAAGCGGGGGGGCCGGACTGATACGCAGTATTTT
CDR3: CASSTKRGGRTDTQYF

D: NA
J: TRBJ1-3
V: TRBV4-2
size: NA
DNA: TGTGCCAGCAGCCAAGATTCGCTCGGAAAGAGAAACACCATATATTTT
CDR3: CASSQDSLGKRNTIYF

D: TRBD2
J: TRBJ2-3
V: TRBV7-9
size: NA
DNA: TGTGCCAGCAGCTTTCTTAGCGGGGGGCCCTTCCCGCAGTATTTT
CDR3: CASSFLSGGPFPQYF

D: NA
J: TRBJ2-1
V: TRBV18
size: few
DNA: TGTGCCAGCTCAGACGCGGGGGCCTCCTACAATGAGCAGTTCTTC
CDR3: CASSDAGASYNEQFF

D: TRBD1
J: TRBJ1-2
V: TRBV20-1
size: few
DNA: TGCAGTCCTTGGGGACAGGGGGGCTATGGCTACACCTTC
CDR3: CSPWGQGGYGYTF

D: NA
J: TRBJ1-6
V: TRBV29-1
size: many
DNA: TGCAGCGTTTGTGAGCTTGAGAATTCACCCCTCCACTTT
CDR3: CSVCELENSPLHF

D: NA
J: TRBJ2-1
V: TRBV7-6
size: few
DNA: TGTGCCAGCACCGAAGGGGGAGTTTGGAACAATGAGCAGTTCTTC
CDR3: CASTEGGVWNNEQFF

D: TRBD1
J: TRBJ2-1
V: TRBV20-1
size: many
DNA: TGCAGTGCTACAACCGGGACAGGGGGTTCCAATGAGCAGTTCTTC
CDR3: CSATTGTGGSNEQFF

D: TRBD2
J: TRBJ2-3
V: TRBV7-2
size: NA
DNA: TGTGCCATGAGCGGGGTCAGCGGGGGTGCAGATACGCAGTATTTT
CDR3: CAMSGVSGGADTQYF

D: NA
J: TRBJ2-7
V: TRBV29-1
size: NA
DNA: TGCAGCGTTGTTGGGGGGCCTATCTACGAGCAGTACTTC
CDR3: CSVVGGPIYEQYF

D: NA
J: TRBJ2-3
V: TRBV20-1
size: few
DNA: TGCAGTGCTAGACCGCAGGGTGGCACAGATACGCAGTATTTT
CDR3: CSARPQGGTDTQYF

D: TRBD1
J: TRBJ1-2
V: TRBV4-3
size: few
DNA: TGCGCCAGCAGCCAAGAAACAGGGGAAGGCTATGGCTACACCTTC
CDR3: CASSQETGEGYGYTF

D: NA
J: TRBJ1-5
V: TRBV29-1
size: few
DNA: TGCAGCGCCGAGGGCAGGGTGTATTATCAGCCCCAGCATTTT
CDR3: CSAEGRVYYQPQHF

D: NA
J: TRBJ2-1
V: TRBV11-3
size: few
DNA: TGTGCCAGCAGCCCCACGCAGGGTGGGCATGAGCAGTTCTTC
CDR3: CASSPTQGGHEQFF

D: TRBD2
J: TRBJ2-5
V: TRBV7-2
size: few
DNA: TGTGCCAGCGCGTGGGGACTAGCGAAACAAGAGACCCAGTACTTC
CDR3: CASAWGLAKQETQYF

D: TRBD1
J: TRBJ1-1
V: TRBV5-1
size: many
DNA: TGCGCCAGCAGCTTAGGGGGGACAGGGGTCACTGAAGCTTTCTTT
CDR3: CASSLGGTGVTEAFF

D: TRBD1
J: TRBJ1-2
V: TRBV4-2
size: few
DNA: TGTGCCAGCAGCCCGGGGGGCAGGGGGCGTTTAGGCTATGGCTACACCTTC
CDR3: CASSPGGRGRLGYGYTF

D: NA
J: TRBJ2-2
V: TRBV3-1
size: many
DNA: TGTGCCAGCGGGGGGTACACCGGGGAGCTGTTTTTT
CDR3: CASGGYTGELFF

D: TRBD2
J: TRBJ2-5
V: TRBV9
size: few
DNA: TGTGCCAGCAGTATAGCGGGGGGGAGTCAAGAGACCCAGTACTTC
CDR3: CASSIAGGSQETQYF

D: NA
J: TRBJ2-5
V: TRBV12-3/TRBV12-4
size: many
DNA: TGTGCCAGCACCGTGGGCGGCTCATACCAAGAGACCCAGTACTTC
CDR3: CASTVGGSYQETQYF